This T cell receptor beta chain was identified in a study of glioma-infiltrating T cells after dendritic cell vaccination. Turning to the study itself: Dendritic cell vaccination trial patients had either newly diagnosed or recurrent glioblastoma.

The study, taken as a whole, reports: Higher pretreatment TIL content predicted longer progression-free time and survival.

Data came from immunoSEQ multiplex PCR; TCRdb stores just in-frame clones and leaves some out. Of about 73,000 clones listed, 82% are singletons. Points on this clone: Antigen specificity is unknown.

Trimming removed 5 bases at V and 3 bases at J, with 13 bases between. The CDR3 runs to 15 residues. Germline CDR1 and CDR2: MNHEY and SVGAGI. The V call is TRBV6-5, the J call TRBJ2-2; a possible D gene is TRBD1 (5 bases). Sample: blood, taken before dendritic cell vaccination. This TCR derives from a human donor with glioblastoma. DNA of the CDR3: TGTGCCAGCAGTCTACAAAGACAGTACACCGGGGAGCTGTTTTTT. Translated: CASSLQRQYTGELFF.